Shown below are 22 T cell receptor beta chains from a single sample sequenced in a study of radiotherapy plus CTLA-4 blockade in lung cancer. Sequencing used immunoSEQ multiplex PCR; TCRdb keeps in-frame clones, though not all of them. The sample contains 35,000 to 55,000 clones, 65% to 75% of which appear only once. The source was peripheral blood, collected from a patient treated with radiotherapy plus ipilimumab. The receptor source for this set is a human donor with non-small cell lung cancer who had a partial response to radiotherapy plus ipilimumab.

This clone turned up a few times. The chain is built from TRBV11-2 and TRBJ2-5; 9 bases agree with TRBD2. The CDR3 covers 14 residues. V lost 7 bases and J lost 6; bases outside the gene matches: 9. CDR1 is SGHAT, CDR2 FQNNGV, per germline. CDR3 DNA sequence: TGTGCCAGCACCCCGGGGGCGGGGGGGCAGACCCAGTACTTC. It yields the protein CASTPGAGGQTQYF.

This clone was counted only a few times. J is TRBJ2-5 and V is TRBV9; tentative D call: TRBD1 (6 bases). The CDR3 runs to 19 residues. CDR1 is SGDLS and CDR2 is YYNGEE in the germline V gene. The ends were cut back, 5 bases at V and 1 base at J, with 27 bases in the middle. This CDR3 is CASSAGRWTGDNLQETQYF. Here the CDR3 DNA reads TGTGCCAGCAGTGCCGGTAGGTGGACCGGGGACAACCTCCAAGAGACCCAGTACTTC. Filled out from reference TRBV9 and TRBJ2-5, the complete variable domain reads DSGVTQTPKHLITATGQRVTLRCSPRSGDLSVYWYQQSLDQGLQFLIQYYNGEERAKGNILERFSAQQFPDLHSELNLSSLELGDSALYFCASSAGRWTGDNLQETQYFGPGTRLLVL.

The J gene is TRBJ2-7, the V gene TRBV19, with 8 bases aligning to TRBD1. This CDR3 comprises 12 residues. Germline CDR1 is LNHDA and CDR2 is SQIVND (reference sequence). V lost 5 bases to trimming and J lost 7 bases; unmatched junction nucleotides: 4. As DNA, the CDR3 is TGTGCCAGTAGTCGGACAGGGCAAGAGCAGTACTTC. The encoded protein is CASSRTGQEQYF.

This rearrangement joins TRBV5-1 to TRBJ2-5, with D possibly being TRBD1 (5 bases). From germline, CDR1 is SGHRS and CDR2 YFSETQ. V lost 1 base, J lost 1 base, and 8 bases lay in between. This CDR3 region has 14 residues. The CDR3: CASSLSQVQETQYF. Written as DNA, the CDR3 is TGCGCCAGCAGCTTGTCACAGGTCCAAGAGACCCAGTACTTC.

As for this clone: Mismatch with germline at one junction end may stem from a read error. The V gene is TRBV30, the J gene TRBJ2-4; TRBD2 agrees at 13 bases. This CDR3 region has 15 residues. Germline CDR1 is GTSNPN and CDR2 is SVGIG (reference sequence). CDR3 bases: TGTGCCTGGGGGACTAGCGGGATGGCCAAAAACATTCGGTACTTC. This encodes CAWGTSGMAKNIRYF.

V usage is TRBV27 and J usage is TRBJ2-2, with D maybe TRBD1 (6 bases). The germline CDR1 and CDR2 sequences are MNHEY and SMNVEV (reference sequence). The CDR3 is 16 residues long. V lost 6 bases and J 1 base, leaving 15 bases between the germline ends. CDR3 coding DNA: TGTGCCAGCAGCCTACAGGGTTGGGAGAACACCGGGGAGCTGTTTTTT. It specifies CASSLQGWENTGELFF.

CDR3 nucleotide sequence: TGTGCCACGGGGACTAGCGTTGTCGATGAGCAGTTCTTC. Translation: CATGTSVVDEQFF. The chain uses TRBV2 and TRBJ2-1, with 10 bases lining up with TRBD2. The CDR3 totals 13 residues. Germline V gene sequence: CDR1 SNHLY, CDR2 FYNNEI. V was clipped by 10 bases and J by 8 bases; unmatched bases: 8. The full variable domain, rest sourced from reference TRBV2 and TRBJ2-1, is EPEVTQTPSHQVTQMGQEVILRCVPISNHLYFYWYRQILGQKVEFLVSFYNNEISEKSEIFDDQFSVERPDGSNFTLKIRSTKLEDSAMYFCATGTSVVDEQFFGPGTRLTVL.

This CDR3 reads CASSPRSGGIYGYTF. The CDR3 bases are TGTGCCAGCAGCCCTCGATCGGGGGGGATCTATGGCTACACCTTC. The rearrangement joins TRBV7-2 to TRBJ1-2, with D tentatively TRBD1 (5 bases). Deletions cut 5 bases from V and 4 bases from J, with 17 bases between. In germline, CDR1 is SGHTA, CDR2 FQGNSA. The length of the CDR3 is 15 residues.

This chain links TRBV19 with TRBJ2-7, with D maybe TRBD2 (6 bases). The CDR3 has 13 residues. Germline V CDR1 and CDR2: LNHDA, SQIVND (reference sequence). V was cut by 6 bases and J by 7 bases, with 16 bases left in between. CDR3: CASSAGLLGEQYF. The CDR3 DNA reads TGTGCCAGTAGCGCGGGACTCCTGGGGGAGCAGTACTTC.

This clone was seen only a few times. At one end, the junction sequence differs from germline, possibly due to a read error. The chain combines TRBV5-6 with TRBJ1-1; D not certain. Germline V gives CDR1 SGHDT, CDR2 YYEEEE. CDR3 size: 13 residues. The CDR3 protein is CASSLDRNTEAFF. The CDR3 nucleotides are TGTGCCAGCAGTTTGGATCGGAACACTGAAGCTTTCTTT.

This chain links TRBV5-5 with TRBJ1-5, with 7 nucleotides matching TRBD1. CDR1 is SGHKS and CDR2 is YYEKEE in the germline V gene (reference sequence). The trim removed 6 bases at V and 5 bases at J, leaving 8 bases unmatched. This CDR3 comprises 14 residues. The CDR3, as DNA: TGTGCCAGCACCCGTTACCAGGGGGATCAGCCCCAGCATTTT. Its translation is CASTRYQGDQPQHF.

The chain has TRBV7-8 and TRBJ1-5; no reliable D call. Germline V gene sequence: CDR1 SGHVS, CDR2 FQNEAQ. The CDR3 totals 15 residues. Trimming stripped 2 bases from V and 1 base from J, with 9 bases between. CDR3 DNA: TGTGCCAGCAGCTTATCGGGGAAGAGCAATCAGCCCCAGCATTTT. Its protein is CASSLSGKSNQPQHF.

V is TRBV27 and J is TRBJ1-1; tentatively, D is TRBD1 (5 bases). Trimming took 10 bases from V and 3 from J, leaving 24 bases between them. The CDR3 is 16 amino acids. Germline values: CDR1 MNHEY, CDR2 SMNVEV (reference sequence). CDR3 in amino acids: CATRDFPDASDTEAFF. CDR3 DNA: TGTGCCACCCGGGACTTCCCAGACGCATCTGACACTGAAGCTTTCTTT.

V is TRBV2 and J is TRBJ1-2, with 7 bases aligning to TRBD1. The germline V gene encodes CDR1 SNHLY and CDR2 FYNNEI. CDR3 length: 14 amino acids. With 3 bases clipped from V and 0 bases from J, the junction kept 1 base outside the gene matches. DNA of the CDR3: TGTGCCAGCAGTGAGGACAGGACTAACTATGGCTACACCTTC. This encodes CASSEDRTNYGYTF.

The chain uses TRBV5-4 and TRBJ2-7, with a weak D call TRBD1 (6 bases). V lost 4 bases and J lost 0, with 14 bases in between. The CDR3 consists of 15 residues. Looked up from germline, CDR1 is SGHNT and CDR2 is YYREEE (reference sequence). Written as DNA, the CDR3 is TGTGCCAGCAGCCCCGGGACACTCAGCTCCTACGAGCAGTACTTC. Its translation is CASSPGTLSSYEQYF.

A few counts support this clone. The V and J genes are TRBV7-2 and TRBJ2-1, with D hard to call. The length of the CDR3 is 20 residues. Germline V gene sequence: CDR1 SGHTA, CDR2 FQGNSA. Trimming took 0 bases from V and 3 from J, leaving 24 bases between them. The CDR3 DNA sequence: TGTGCCAGCAGCTTAGCCCCTGAGTTCCGGCGCGGCGGTCTCTACAATGAGCAGTTCTTC. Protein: CASSLAPEFRRGGLYNEQFF. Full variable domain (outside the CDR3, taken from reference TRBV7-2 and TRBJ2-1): GAGVSQSPSNKVTEKGKDVELRCDPISGHTALYWYRQSLGQGLEFLIYFQGNSAPDKSGLPSDRFSAERTGGSVSTLTIQRTQQEDSAVYLCASSLAPEFRRGGLYNEQFFGPGTRLTVL.

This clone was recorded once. The CDR3, as DNA: TGTGCCAGCAGCTCTCCCCGGGGAGACTCGGGCTACACCTTC. It translates to CASSSPRGDSGYTF. This sequence joins TRBV7-9 and TRBJ1-2; D is unclear. V dropped 4 bases and J dropped 8 bases, with 17 bases sitting between them. The CDR3 has 14 amino acids. Germline assignment: CDR1 SEHNR and CDR2 FQNEAQ (reference sequence).

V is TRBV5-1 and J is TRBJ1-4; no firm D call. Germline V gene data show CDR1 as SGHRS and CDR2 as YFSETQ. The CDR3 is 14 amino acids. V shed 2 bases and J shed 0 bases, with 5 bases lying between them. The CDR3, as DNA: TGCGCCAGCAGCTTAGGAGCAACTAATGAAAAACTGTTTTTT. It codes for CASSLGATNEKLFF.

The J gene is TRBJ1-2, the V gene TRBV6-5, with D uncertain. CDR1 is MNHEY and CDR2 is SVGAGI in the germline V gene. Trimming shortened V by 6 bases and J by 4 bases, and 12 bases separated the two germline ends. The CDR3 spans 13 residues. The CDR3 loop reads CASSPQELYGYTF. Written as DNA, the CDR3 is TGTGCCAGCAGCCCCCAGGAACTCTATGGCTACACCTTC.

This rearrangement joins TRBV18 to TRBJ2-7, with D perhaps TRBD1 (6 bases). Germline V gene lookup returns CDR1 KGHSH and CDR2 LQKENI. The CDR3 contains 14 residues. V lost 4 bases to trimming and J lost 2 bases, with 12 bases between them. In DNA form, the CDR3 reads TGTGCCAGCTCACAACAGACAGGAACCTACGAGCAGTACTTC. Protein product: CASSQQTGTYEQYF. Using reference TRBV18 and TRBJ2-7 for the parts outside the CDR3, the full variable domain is NAGVMQNPRHLVRRRGQEARLRCSPMKGHSHVYWYRQLPEEGLKFMVYLQKENIIDESGMPKERFSAEFPKEGPSILRIQQVVRGDSAAYFCASSQQTGTYEQYFGPGTRLTVT.

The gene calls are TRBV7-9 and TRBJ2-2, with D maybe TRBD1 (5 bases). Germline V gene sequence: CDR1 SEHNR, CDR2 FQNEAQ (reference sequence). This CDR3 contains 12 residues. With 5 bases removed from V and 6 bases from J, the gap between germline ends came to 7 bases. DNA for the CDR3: TGTGCCAGCAGCGGGGCCGCCGGGGAGCTGTTTTTT. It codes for CASSGAAGELFF.

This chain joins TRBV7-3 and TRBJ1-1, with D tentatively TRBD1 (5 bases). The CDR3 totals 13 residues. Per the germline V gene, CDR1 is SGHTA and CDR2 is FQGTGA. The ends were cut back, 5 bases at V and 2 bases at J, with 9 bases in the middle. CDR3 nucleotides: TGTGCCAGCAGCGCTGACAGTAACACTGAAGCTTTCTTT. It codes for CASSADSNTEAFF.